These T cell receptor beta chains were read from a single sample in a study of T cells expressing NK-cell markers. TCRdb reprocessed the 5' RACE reads, keeping one entry per CDR3 protein, no DNA. The sample table sets out about 460,000 distinct CDR3 sequences. The specimen was blood T cells: a sorted CD56 or NKG2C T cell subset, CD4+ or CD8+ T cells, or bulk PBMC T cells (not recorded which). These receptors were obtained from a woman aged 45-59 years in good health. Both conserved end residues are part of each CDR3.

V gene: TRBV7-9
J gene: TRBJ1-1
CDR3 protein: CASEERGARVNTEAFF

V gene: TRBV7-9
J gene: TRBJ2-7
CDR3 protein: CASSPLVGQGNYEQYF

V gene: TRBV18
J gene: TRBJ2-7
CDR3 protein: CASSPQGRQYF

V gene: TRBV29-1
J gene: TRBJ2-1
CDR3 protein: CSVESVSSGHNEQFF

V gene: TRBV27
J gene: TRBJ1-5
CDR3 protein: CARVPEQGEQPQHF

V gene: TRBV7-2
J gene: TRBJ2-5
CDR3 protein: CASSPTSKETQYF

V gene: TRBV7-9
J gene: TRBJ2-1
CDR3 protein: CASSSGAQQEQFF

V gene: TRBV27
J gene: TRBJ2-2
CDR3 protein: CASSFRRLAGVVELFF

V gene: TRBV28
J gene: TRBJ2-2
CDR3 protein: CASSNYENTGELFF

V gene: TRBV24-1
J gene: TRBJ2-5
CDR3 protein: CATSEALDLGPETQYF

V gene: TRBV29-1
J gene: TRBJ1-2
CDR3 protein: CSVESEQPYGYTF

V gene: TRBV27
J gene: TRBJ2-3
CDR3 protein: CASSFAGGRMGTQYF

V gene: TRBV29-1
J gene: TRBJ1-2
CDR3 protein: CSVGEQNNYGYTF

V gene: TRBV6-4
J gene: TRBJ2-2
CDR3 protein: CASSDRSSRPGELFF

V gene: TRBV27
J gene: TRBJ2-4
CDR3 protein: CASSSYPPTGAKNIQYF

V gene: TRBV5-1
J gene: TRBJ2-5
CDR3 protein: CASSGQGQETQYF

V gene: TRBV12-3/TRBV12-4
J gene: TRBJ2-6
CDR3 protein: CAAWGASGANVLTF

V gene: TRBV14
J gene: TRBJ2-7
CDR3 protein: CASSQDSPEQYF

V gene: TRBV5-1
J gene: TRBJ2-1
CDR3 protein: CASSLTIGLAVGHEQFF

V gene: TRBV7-7
J gene: TRBJ2-1
CDR3 protein: CASSSSLAGGFDEQFF